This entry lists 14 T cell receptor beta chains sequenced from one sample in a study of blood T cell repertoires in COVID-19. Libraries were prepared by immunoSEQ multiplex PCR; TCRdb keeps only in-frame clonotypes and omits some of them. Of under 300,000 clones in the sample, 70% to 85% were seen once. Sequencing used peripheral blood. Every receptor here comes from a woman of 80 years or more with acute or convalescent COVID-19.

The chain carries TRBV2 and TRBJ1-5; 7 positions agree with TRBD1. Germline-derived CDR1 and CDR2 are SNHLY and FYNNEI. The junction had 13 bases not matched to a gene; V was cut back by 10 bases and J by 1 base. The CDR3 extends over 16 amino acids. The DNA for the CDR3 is TGTGCCACCGACAGGGACCCGGAGGAGAGCAATCAGCCCCAGCATTTT. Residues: CATDRDPEESNQPQHF.

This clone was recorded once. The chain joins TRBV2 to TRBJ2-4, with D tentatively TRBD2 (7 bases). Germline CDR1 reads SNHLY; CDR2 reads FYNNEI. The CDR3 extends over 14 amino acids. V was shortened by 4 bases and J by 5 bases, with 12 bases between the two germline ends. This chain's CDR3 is CASSALGGQNIQYF. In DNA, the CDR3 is TGTGCCAGCAGTGCGTTGGGGGGGCAAAACATTCAGTACTTC.

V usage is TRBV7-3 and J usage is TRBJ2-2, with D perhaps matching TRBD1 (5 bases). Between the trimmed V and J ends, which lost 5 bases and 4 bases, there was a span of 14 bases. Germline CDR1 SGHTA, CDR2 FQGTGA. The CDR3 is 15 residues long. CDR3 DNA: TGTGCCAGCAGCGAAGGACAAGTGGTCACCGGGGAGCTGTTTTTT. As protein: CASSEGQVVTGELFF.

The CDR3 sequence: CASRGGENSPLHF. CDR3 bases: TGTGCCAGCAGGGGGGGGGAAAATTCACCCCTCCACTTT. V usage is TRBV6-4 and J usage is TRBJ1-6, with D perhaps TRBD1 (5 bases). The V end lost 6 bases, the J end lost 7 bases, and 10 bases lay between the germline ends. The CDR3 has 13 residues. The germline V gene has CDR1 MRHNA and CDR2 SNTAGT.

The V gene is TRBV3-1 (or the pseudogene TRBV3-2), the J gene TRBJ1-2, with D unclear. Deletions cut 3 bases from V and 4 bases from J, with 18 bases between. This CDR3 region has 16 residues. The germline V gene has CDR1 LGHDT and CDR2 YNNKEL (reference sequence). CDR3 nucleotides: TGTGCCAGCAGCCACTTCCAGACTTTAGAAGGCTATGGCTACACCTTC. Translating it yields CASSHFQTLEGYGYTF.

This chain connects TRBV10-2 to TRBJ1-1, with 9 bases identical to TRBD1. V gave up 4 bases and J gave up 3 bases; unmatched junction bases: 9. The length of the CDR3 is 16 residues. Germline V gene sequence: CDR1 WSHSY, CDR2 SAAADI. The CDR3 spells CASSATGGGRDTEAFF. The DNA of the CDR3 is TGCGCCAGCAGTGCCACAGGGGGCGGGCGGGACACTGAAGCTTTCTTT.

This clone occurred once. The CDR3 is CASSEAGSSNQPQHF. The DNA for the CDR3 is TGTGCCAGCAGCGAGGCGGGTAGTAGCAATCAGCCCCAGCATTTT. The chain carries TRBV7-9 and TRBJ1-5; D remains ambiguous. The CDR3 has 15 amino acids. Germline CDR1 and CDR2: SEHNR and FQNEAQ (reference sequence). V shed 5 bases and J shed 0 bases, with 11 bases lying between them.

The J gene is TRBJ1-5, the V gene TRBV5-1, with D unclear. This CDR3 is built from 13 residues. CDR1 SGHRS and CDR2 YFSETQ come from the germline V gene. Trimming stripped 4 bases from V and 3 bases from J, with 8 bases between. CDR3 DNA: TGCGCCAGCAGCCGGGAGGCCAATCAGCCCCAGCATTTT. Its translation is CASSREANQPQHF.

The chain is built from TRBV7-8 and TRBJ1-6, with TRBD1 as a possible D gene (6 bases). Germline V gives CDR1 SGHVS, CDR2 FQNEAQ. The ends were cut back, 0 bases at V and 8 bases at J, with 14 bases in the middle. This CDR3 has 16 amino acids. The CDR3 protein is CASSLATGSSYSPLHF. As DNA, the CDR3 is TGTGCCAGCAGCTTAGCCACAGGGTCCAGTTATTCACCCCTCCACTTT.

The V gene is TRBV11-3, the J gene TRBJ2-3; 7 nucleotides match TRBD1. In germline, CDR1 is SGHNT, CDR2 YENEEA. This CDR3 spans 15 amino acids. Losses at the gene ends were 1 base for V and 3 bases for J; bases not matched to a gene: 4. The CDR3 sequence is CASSLGVTGTDTQYF. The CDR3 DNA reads TGTGCCAGCAGCTTAGGGGTGACAGGGACAGATACGCAGTATTTT.

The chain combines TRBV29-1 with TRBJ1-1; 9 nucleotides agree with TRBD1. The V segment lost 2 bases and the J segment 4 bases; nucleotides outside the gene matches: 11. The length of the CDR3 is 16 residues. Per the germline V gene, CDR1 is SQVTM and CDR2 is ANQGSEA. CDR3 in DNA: TGCAGCGTTGAACAGGGGACAGGGCAAAAGGGCACTGAAGCTTTCTTT. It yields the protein CSVEQGTGQKGTEAFF.

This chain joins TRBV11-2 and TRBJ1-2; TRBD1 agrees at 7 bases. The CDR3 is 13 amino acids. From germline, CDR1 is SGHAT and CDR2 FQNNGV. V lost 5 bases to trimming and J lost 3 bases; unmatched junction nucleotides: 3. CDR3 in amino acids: CASSRDSDYGYTF. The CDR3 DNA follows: TGTGCCAGCAGCCGGGACAGCGACTATGGCTACACCTTC.

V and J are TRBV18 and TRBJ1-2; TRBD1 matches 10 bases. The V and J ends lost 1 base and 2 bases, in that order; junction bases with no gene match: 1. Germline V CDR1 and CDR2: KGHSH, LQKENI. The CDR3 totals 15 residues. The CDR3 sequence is CASSPRQGANYGYTF. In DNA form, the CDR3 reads TGTGCCAGCTCACCACGACAGGGGGCAAACTATGGCTACACCTTC.

CDR3 in DNA: TGTGCCAGCAGTTTACAACAGGGGGCGTTGGTTGAGCAGTTCTTC. This encodes CASSLQQGALVEQFF. The gene calls are TRBV28 and TRBJ2-1; TRBD1 agrees at 9 bases. V was pared by 2 bases and J by 9 bases, with 8 bases of the junction left unmatched. This CDR3 spans 15 amino acids. The germline gives CDR1 MDHEN, CDR2 SYDVKM.